The clone carrying this T cell receptor (beta chain) was counted at least ten times. As yet, its antigen is unknown. From the reads, TCRdb called clonotypes with MiXCR, one entry per CDR3 protein. This table holds roughly 280,000 distinct CDR3 sequences, approximately 13% found once. These data come from a study of T cell repertoires in cytomegalovirus infection. Study background: Matching HLA type and CMV infection were both indicated by public TCR beta signatures. Study observations and caveats: HLA-C-restricted CMV-specific TCR beta clonotypes were dominant in the ex vivo response. Cumulative public TCR beta family frequency identified carriers of CMV plus the relevant HLA.

J gave up 2 bases and V 3 bases, and 4 bases lay outside the gene matches. The CDR3 is 15 residues long. The receptor's source is a human donor in good health (CMV status not recorded). Some clones in this sample may be carry-over from other donors' samples. V usage is TRBV12-3 or TRBV12-4 and J usage is TRBJ2-5; 9 positions match TRBD1. Sequencing was performed on PBMCs. The CDR3 nucleotides read TGTGCCAGCAGTTTCGGGACAGGGTTACAAGAGACCCAGTACTTC. Protein product: CASSFGTGLQETQYF.